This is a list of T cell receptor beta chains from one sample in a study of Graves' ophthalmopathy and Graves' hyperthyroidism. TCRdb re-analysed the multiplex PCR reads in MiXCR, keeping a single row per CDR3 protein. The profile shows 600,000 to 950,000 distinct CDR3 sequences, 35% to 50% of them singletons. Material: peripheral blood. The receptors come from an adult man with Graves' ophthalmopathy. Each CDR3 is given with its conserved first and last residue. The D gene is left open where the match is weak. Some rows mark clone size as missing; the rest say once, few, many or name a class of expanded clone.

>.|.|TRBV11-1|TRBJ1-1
TGTGCCAGCAGCCAGCGGGGGCGCGTAAACACTGAAGCTTTCTTT
CASSQRGRVNTEAFF
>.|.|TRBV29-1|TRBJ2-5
TGCAGCGTCCCTGGGACCCAGTACTTC
CSVPGTQYF
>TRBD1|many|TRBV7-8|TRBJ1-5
TGTGCCAGCAGCTTAAACGCAGGGGGTCAGCCCCAGCATTTT
CASSLNAGGQPQHF
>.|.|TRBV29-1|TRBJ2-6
TGCAGCACCGGGGAGGGGGCCAACGTCCTGACTTTC
CSTGEGANVLTF
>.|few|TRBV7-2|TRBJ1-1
TGTGCCAGCAGCTTAGGGGGGGACGGCCGATTTGAAGCTTTCTTT
CASSLGGDGRFEAFF
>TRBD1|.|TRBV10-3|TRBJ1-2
TGTGCCAGCAGGGAACCGGGACAGAATAACTATGGCTACACCTTC
CASREPGQNNYGYTF
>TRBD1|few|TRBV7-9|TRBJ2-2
TGTGCCAGCAGCGGACAGGAAGTCACCGGGGAGCTGTTTTTT
CASSGQEVTGELFF
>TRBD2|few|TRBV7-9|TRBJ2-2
TGTGCCAGCAGCCCACGACTAGCTCCCGGGGAGCTGTTTTTT
CASSPRLAPGELFF
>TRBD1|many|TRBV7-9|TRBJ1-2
TGTGCCAGCAGCCCGACAGGGGGCTTCAACTATGGCTACACCTTC
CASSPTGGFNYGYTF
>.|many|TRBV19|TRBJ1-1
TGTGCCAGTAGTATGACAGGTGTGAACACTGAAGCTTTCTTT
CASSMTGVNTEAFF
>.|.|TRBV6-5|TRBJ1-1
TGTGCCAGCAGTTACTCCGCCGGGACTCCAATGAACACTGAAGCTTTCTTT
CASSYSAGTPMNTEAFF
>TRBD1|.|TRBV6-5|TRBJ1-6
TGTGCCAGCAGTGGAGGGACAGCACCACATAATTCACCCCTCCACTTT
CASSGGTAPHNSPLHF
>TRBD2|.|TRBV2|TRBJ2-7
TGTGCCAGCAGTTACGTTGGGGAGGGCGAGCAGTACTTC
CASSYVGEGEQYF
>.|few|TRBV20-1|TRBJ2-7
TGCAGTGCTAGAGATCGTTCAGTATACGAGCAGTACTTC
CSARDRSVYEQYF
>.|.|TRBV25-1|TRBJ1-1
TGTGCCAGCAGTGATAGTGCCGGGGGCATGGTTGAAGCTTTCTTT
CASSDSAGGMVEAFF
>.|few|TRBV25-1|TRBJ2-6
TGTGCCAGCAGCCCTACCCTCTCTGGGGCCAACGTCCTGACTTTC
CASSPTLSGANVLTF
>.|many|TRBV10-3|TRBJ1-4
TGTGCCATCAGCTCAGCCAGGGATGGGGGTAATGAAAAACTGTTTTTT
CAISSARDGGNEKLFF
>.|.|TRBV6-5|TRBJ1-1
TGTGCCAGCAGATCCACGACAGGAACTGAAGCTTTCTTT
CASRSTTGTEAFF
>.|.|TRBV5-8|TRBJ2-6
TGTGCCAGCAGCTTGGAGGGGTTTGGGGCCAACGTCCTGACTTTC
CASSLEGFGANVLTF
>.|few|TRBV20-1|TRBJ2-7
TGCAGTGCTAGAGATCGGAGGACCTACGAGCAGTACTTC
CSARDRRTYEQYF
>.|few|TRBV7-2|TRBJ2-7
TGTGCCAGCAGCTTAACCACACTTTCAGAGCAGTACTTC
CASSLTTLSEQYF
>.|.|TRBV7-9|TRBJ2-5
TGTGCCAGCAGCTCGGCTAGCGAGGGCCCTACGCAAGAGACCCAGTACTTC
CASSSASEGPTQETQYF
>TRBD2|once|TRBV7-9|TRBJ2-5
TGTGCCAGCAGCTCCCCCTCAGCGGGGATCCAAGAGACCCAGCACTTC
CASSSPSAGIQETQHF
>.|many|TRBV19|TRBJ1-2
TGTGCCAGTAGTCCCACGGTGTCTGATGGCTACACCTTC
CASSPTVSDGYTF
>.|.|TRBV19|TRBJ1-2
TGTGCCAGTAGTGGCGGCGGACGTAGGAACTATGGCTACACCTTC
CASSGGGRRNYGYTF
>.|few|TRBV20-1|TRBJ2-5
TGCAGTGCTAGAGGAGGAGGAACCCAAGAGACCCAGTACTTC
CSARGGGTQETQYF
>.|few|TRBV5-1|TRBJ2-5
TGCGCCAGCAACGACAGATTACAAGAGACCCAGTACTTC
CASNDRLQETQYF
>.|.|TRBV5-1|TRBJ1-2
TGCGCCAGCAGCGAACAGACTTCACTTTACTATGGCTACACCTTC
CASSEQTSLYYGYTF
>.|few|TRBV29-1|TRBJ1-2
TGCAGCGTCCCCCGGGCGGGGGGTTACACCTTC
CSVPRAGGYTF
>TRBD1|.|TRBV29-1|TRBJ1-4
TGCAGCGCGACGGACAGGGGTGGGGATGAAAAACTGTTTTTT
CSATDRGGDEKLFF
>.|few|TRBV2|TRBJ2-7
TGTGCCAGCAGTCTAGCTTACAGGGATGAGCAGTACTTC
CASSLAYRDEQYF
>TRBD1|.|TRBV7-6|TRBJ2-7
TGTGCCAGCAGCTTGTCCCGGGACAGGGGACGGGAGCAGTACTTC
CASSLSRDRGREQYF
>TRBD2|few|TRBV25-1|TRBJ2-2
TGTGCCAGCAGTTTTTCGGGGGGAGTCGGCACCGGGGAGCTGTTTTTT
CASSFSGGVGTGELFF
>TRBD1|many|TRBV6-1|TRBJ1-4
TGTGCCAGCAGACGGACAGGGGTTGAAAAACTGTTTTTT
CASRRTGVEKLFF
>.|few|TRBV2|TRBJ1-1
TGTGCCAGCAGGATAACCGGAGTGGGCACTGAAGCTTTCTTT
CASRITGVGTEAFF
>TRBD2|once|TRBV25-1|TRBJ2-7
TGTGCCAGCAGTAAGCCTTGGGGGGAGGGCAGGAACGAGCAGTACTTC
CASSKPWGEGRNEQYF
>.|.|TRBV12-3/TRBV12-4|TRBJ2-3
TGTGCCAGCAGTTTTGAAGGCAGGGAGGGCACAGATACGCAGTATTTT
CASSFEGREGTDTQYF
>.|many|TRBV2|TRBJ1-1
TGTGCCAGCAGTGGTCCGATGACTGAAGCTTTCTTT
CASSGPMTEAFF
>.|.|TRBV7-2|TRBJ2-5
TGTGCCAGCAGCTTGTATAACGCACAAGAGACCCAGTACTTC
CASSLYNAQETQYF
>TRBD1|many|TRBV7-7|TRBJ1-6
TGTGCTAGCCCGCGCCCAGGGGGAGGTTTT
CASPRPGGGF
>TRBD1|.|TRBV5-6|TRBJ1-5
TGTGCCAGCAGCCTACGACAGGGGGCGGGCGATCAGCCCCAGCATTTT
CASSLRQGAGDQPQHF
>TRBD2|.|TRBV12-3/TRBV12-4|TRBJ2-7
TGTGCCAGCAGTCCCGGGACTAGCGTCGTATTC
CASSPGTSVVF
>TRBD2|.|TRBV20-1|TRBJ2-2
TGCAGTGCTAGCAAACCGGGACTAGCGTCCGGGGAGCTGTTTTTT
CSASKPGLASGELFF
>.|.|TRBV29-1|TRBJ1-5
TGCAGCGTTGCGGGGGACGGGGCGGACAATCAGCCCCAGCATTTT
CSVAGDGADNQPQHF
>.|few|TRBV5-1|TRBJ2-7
TGCGCCAGCAGCCCGGCTAATAGGGGGGCCGAGCAGTACTTC
CASSPANRGAEQYF
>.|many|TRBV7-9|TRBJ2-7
TGTGCCAGCAGCCTACAGGGTAACGAGCAGTACTTC
CASSLQGNEQYF
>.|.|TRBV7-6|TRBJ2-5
TGTGCCAGCAGCTTAGCGCTGGAGTCACAAGAGACCCAGTACTTC
CASSLALESQETQYF
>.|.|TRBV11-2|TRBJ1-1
TGTGCCAGCAGCGATAGGGTGGCAGCAAACACTGAAGCTTTCTTT
CASSDRVAANTEAFF
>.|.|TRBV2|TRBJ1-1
TGTGCCGTCCGGGACACAGGGAACACTGAAGCTTTCTTT
CAVRDTGNTEAFF
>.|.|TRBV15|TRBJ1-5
TGTGCCACCAGCAGAGATACCTACAATCAGCCCCAGCATTTT
CATSRDTYNQPQHF
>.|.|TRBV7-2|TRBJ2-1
TGTGCCAGCAGGGCCCTCAATGAGCAGTTCTTC
CASRALNEQFF
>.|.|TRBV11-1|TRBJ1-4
TGTGCCAGCAGCTTAGAGATCAGCTCCCAAACTAATGAAAAACTGTTTTTT
CASSLEISSQTNEKLFF
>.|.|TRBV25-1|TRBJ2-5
TGTGCCAGCAGTGACTATGGGCGGGGAAGGACCCAGTACTTC
CASSDYGRGRTQYF
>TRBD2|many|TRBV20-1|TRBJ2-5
TGCAGTGCCGGACTAGCGGGGGAAGAGACCCAGTACTTC
CSAGLAGEETQYF
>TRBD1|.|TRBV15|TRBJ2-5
TGTGCCACCAGCAGAGGGACAGGGCAAGAGACCCAGTACTTC
CATSRGTGQETQYF
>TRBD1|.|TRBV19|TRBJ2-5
TGTGCCAGTAAGGGACAGACGATTCAAGAGACCCAGTACTTC
CASKGQTIQETQYF
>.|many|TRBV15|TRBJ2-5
TGTGCCACCAGTGTGGGCCCTGAGACCCAGTACTTC
CATSVGPETQYF
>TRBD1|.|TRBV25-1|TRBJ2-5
TGTGCCAGCAGTGACTATTGGGCCAGGGGGCGGAAGACCCAGTACTTC
CASSDYWARGRKTQYF
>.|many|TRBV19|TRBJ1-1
TGTGCCAGTAGTTCCAGATCGAGCGGTCTTGAAGCTTTCTTT
CASSSRSSGLEAFF